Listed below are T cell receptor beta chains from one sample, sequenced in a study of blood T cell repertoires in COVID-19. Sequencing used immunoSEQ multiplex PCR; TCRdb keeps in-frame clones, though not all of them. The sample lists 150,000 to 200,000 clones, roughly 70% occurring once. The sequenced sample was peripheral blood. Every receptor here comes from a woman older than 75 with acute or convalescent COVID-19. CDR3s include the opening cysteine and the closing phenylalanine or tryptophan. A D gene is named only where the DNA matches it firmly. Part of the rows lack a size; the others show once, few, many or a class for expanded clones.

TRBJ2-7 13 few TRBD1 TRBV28 CASNMGQGYEQYF TGTGCCAGCAACATGGGACAGGGCTACGAGCAGTACTTC
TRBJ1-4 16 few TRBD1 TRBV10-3 CAISEQDRVAAEKLFF TGTGCCATCAGTGAGCAGGACAGGGTGGCGGCGGAAAAACTGTTTTTT
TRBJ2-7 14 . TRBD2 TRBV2 CASRRTSNSYEQYF TGTGCCAGCAGAAGGACTAGCAACTCCTACGAGCAGTACTTC
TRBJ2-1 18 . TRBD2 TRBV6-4 CASSVIPRLAGAYNEQFF TGTGCCAGCAGTGTAATCCCTCGATTAGCGGGAGCCTACAATGAGCAGTTCTTC
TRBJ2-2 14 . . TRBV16 CASSHILDSGELFF TGTGCCAGCAGCCACATCCTAGATTCCGGGGAGCTGTTTTTT
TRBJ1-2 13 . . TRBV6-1 CASSEAPGYGYTF TGTGCCAGCAGTGAGGCCCCGGGCTATGGCTACACCTTC
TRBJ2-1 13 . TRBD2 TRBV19 CASKASGISEQFF TGTGCCAGTAAGGCTAGCGGCATAAGTGAGCAGTTCTTC
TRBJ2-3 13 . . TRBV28 CASSLRGTDTQYF TGTGCCAGCAGTTTGCGTGGCACAGATACGCAGTATTTT
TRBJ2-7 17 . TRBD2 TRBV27 CASRQLAGGPSSYEQYF TGTGCCAGCAGACAACTAGCGGGGGGCCCTAGCTCCTACGAGCAGTACTTC
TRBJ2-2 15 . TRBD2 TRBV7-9 CASSLRLARPGELFF TGTGCCAGCAGCCTTAGACTAGCGCGTCCCGGGGAGCTGTTTTTT
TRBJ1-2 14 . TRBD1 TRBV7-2 CASSWTGGNYGYTF TGTGCCAGCAGCTGGACAGGGGGAAACTATGGCTACACCTTC
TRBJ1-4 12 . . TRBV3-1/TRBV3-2 CASSQVGEKLFF TGTGCCAGCAGCCAAGTGGGCGAAAAACTGTTTTTT
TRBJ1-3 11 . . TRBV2 CASSGLESLYF TGTGCCAGCAGCGGACTAGAGAGCCTATATTTT
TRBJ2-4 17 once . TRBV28 CASSPPLGAGGKNIQYF TGTGCCAGCAGCCCACCGTTAGGGGCAGGTGGCAAAAACATTCAGTACTTC
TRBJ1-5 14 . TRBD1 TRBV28 CASSLWGTGRPQHF TGTGCCAGCAGTTTATGGGGGACAGGGAGGCCCCAGCATTTT
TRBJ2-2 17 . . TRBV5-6 CASSRRAVAANTGELFF TGTGCCAGCAGCCGACGGGCGGTAGCGGCCAACACCGGGGAGCTGTTTTTT
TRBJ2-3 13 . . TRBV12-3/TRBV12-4 CASTTAGVDTQYF TGTGCCAGCACCACTGCAGGGGTTGATACGCAGTATTTT
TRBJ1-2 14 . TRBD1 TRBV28 CASSPPTGRHGYTF TGTGCCAGCAGTCCCCCGACAGGGCGCCATGGCTACACCTTC
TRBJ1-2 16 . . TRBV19 CASSIPSAGGLYGYTF TGTGCCAGTAGTATCCCCTCGGCAGGCGGGTTATATGGCTACACCTTC
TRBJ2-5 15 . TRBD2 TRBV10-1 CASSESGAGQETQYF TGCGCCAGCAGTGAGTCCGGAGCGGGGCAAGAGACCCAGTACTTC
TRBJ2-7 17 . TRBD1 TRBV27 CASSLLGPGQGAYEQYF TGTGCCAGCAGTTTATTGGGACCGGGACAGGGGGCCTACGAGCAGTACTTC
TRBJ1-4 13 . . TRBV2 CASSEQVDEKLFF TGTGCCAGCAGTGAACAGGTTGATGAAAAACTGTTTTTT
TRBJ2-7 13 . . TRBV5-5 CASSIVTDYEQYF TGTGCCAGCAGCATTGTGACAGACTACGAGCAGTACTTC
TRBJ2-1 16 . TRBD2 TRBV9 CASSATGLAGVNEQFF TGTGCCAGCAGCGCAACGGGACTAGCGGGAGTCAATGAGCAGTTCTTC
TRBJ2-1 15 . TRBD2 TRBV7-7 CASSSSPSGIGEQFF TGTGCCAGCAGCTCGAGCCCTAGCGGGATAGGTGAGCAGTTCTTC
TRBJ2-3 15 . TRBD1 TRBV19 CASSDRVLGTDTQYF TGTGCCAGTAGTGACAGGGTCTTAGGCACAGATACGCAGTATTTT
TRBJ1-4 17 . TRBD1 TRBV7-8 CASSSGQGGFTNEKLFF TGTGCCAGCAGCTCAGGACAGGGGGGTTTCACTAATGAAAAACTGTTTTTT
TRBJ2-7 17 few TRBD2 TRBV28 CASSLGTSGRGSTKQYF TGTGCCAGCAGCCTAGGGACTAGCGGGAGGGGTTCTACGAAGCAGTACTTC
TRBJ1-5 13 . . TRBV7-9 CASSQTGYQPQHF TGTGCCAGCAGCCAGACAGGTTATCAGCCCCAGCATTTT
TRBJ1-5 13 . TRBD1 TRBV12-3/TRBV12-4 CASSLSSDRGQHF TGTGCCAGCAGTTTATCGTCCGACAGGGGCCAGCATTTT
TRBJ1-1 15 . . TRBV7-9 CASSLILGQGHEAFF TGTGCCAGCAGCTTAATTTTGGGGCAGGGCCACGAAGCTTTCTTT
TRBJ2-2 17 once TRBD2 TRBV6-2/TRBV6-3 CASSYLSGRVVTGELFF TGTGCCAGCAGTTACTTGAGCGGGAGAGTGGTCACCGGGGAGCTGTTTTTT
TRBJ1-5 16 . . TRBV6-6 CASTWEGRGNNQPQHF TGTGCCAGCACCTGGGAGGGGCGGGGGAACAATCAGCCCCAGCATTTT
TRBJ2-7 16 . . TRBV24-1 CATGRGQGAESYEQYF TGTGCCACCGGGAGGGGTCAGGGGGCTGAGTCCTACGAGCAGTACTTC
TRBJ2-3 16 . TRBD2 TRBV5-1 CASSLWLAGVADTQYF TGCGCCAGCAGCTTGTGGCTAGCGGGAGTGGCAGATACGCAGTATTTT
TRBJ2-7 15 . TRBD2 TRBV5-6 CASSPLEREAYEQYF TGTGCCAGCAGCCCCTTGGAGCGGGAGGCCTACGAGCAGTACTTC
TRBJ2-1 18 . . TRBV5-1 CASSLGGRGLVSYNEQFF TGCGCCAGCAGCTTGGGGGGGCGCGGGCTAGTCTCCTACAATGAGCAGTTCTTC
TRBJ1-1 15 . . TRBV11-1 CASSDSRTDNAEAFF TGTGCCAGCAGCGATTCGAGGACAGATAACGCTGAAGCTTTCTTT
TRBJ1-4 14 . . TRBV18 CASSPRGDNEKLFF TGTGCCAGCTCACCACGGGGAGATAACGAAAAACTGTTTTTT
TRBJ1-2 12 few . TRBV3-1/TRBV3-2 CASSQVVTETAF TGTGCCAGCAGCCAAGTCGTCACAGAGACAGCTTTC
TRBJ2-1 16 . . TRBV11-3 CASSPMGPQPYNEQFF TGTGCCAGCAGCCCCATGGGGCCCCAACCCTACAATGAGCAGTTCTTC